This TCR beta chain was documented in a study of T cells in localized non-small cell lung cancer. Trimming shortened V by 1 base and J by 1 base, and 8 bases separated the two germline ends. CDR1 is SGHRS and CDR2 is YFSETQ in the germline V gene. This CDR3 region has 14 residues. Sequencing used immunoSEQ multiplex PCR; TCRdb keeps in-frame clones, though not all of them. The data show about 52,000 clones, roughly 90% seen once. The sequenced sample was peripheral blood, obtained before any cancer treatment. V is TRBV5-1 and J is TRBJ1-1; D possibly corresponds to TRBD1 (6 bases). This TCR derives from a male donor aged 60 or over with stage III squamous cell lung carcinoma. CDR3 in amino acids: CASSLRTANTEAFF. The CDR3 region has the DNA TGCGCCAGCAGCTTGCGGACAGCGAACACTGAAGCTTTCTTT.